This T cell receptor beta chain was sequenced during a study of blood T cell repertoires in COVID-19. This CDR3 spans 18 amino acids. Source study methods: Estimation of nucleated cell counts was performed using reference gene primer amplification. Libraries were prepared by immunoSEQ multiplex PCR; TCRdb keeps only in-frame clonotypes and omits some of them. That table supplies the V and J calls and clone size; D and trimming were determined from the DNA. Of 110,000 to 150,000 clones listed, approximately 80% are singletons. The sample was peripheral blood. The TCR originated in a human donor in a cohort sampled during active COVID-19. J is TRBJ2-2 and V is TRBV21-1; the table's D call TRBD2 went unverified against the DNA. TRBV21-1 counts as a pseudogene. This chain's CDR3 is CASSKVRGASRNTGELFF. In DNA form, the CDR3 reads TGTGCCAGCAGCAAAGTCCGAGGAGCGAGTAGGAACACCGGGGAGCTGTTTTTT.